Listed here is a single T cell receptor (beta chain). This record belongs to a study of blood T cell repertoires in COVID-19. Using immunoSEQ multiplex PCR, the repertoire was profiled, and TCRdb retains in-frame clones only, with some absent. The table has some 41,000 clones, 80% to 90% seen once. Looked up from germline, CDR1 is SGHRS and CDR2 is YFSETQ. CDR3 length: 15 amino acids. V gave up 4 bases and J gave up 2 bases, with 10 bases separating them. Sequencing input: peripheral blood. The chain is built from TRBV5-1 and TRBJ2-6, with a possible D match to TRBD1 (5 bases). The receptor comes from a human donor in a cohort sampled during active COVID-19. In DNA, the CDR3 is TGCGCCAGCAGCCCGGCAGGGCCTGGGGCCAACGTCCTGACTTTC. It specifies CASSPAGPGANVLTF. The full variable domain, with the rest looked up from reference TRBV5-1 and TRBJ2-6, is KAGVTQTPRYLIKTRGQQVTLSCSPISGHRSVSWYQQTPGQGLQFLFEYFSETQRNKGNFPGRFSGRQFSNSRSEMNVSTLELGDSALYLCASSPAGPGANVLTFGAGSRLTVL.